This T cell receptor (beta chain) was observed in a study of patients and donors after allogeneic stem cell transplantation. V shed 6 bases and J shed 9 bases, with 15 bases lying between them. Germline V gene lookup returns CDR1 SGHDN and CDR2 FVKESK. This CDR3 contains 13 residues. TCRdb re-derived calls from the RT-PCR reads in MiXCR, one entry per CDR3 protein. The sample shows approximately 37,000 distinct CDR3 sequences, around a third of them seen only once. This TCR came from a human donor who was either an allogeneic HSCT recipient or a stem cell or donor lymphocyte infusion donor (not recorded which). It is not recorded whose cells these are; they may come from a transplant donor. The chain carries TRBV14 and TRBJ2-1; no reliable D call. Sequenced sample: blood, either unsorted or a sorted T cell fraction (not recorded which). The CDR3 sequence: CASSTLAIGEQFF. DNA for the CDR3: TGTGCCAGCAGTACTTTAGCCATCGGTGAGCAGTTCTTC.